One sample yielded the 2 T cell receptor beta chains listed below, sequenced in a study of identical twins. TCRdb re-called the 5' RACE reads with MiXCR, one entry per CDR3 protein. The table includes around 490,000 distinct CDR3 sequences, roughly an eighth detected once. The same specimen was also included in a second study, on yellow fever vaccine responses in identical twins.

Material: CD4+ T cells sorted from blood. These receptors were collected from a woman aged 18-29 years in good health.

The CDR3 DNA reads TGCAGTGCTAGAGAGTTCTTGCGGGGGGCCACCTATACGCAGTATTTT. It encodes CSAREFLRGATYTQYF. The V and J genes are TRBV20-1 and TRBJ2-3; 8 bases match TRBD2. With 0 bases clipped from V and 7 bases from J, the junction kept 12 bases outside the gene matches. This CDR3 comprises 16 residues. CDR1 DFQATT and CDR2 SNEGSKA come from the germline V gene (reference sequence).

This clonotype has a count of ten or more. The genes are TRBV6-2 or TRBV6-3 and TRBJ2-7; 12 bases match TRBD2. The CDR3 covers 16 residues. CDR1 is MNHEY, CDR2 SVGEGT, per germline. After removal of 4 bases from V and 0 bases from J, the junction contained 4 bases not matched to a gene. The CDR3: CASSSRTSGTSYEQYF. The CDR3 region has the DNA TGTGCCAGCAGTTCGAGGACTAGCGGGACCTCCTACGAGCAGTACTTC.